The clone carrying this T cell receptor (beta chain) was seen a single time. The antigen remains undetermined. This specimen belongs to a study of T cell responses to AZD1222 COVID-19 vaccine. For the study at large: Doses given second, at about 4 or about 12 weeks, were pooled.

This CDR3 comprises 12 residues. Germline lookup yields CDR1 WNHNN and CDR2 SYGVQD (reference sequence). V was trimmed by 4 bases and J by 6 bases, leaving 8 bases between them. Study conclusions and caveats: The peak T cell response came first, and repertoires were sampled only after it. Across the whole spike, CD4 TCRs peaked at regions 160-218 and 743-854.

The protocol was immunoSEQ multiplex PCR, while the TCRdb copy is restricted to in-frame clones and leaves out a portion. The sample carries 150,000 to 200,000 clones, less than 95% recorded once. The TCR sequence derives from an adult in good health. This chain links TRBV10-1 with TRBJ2-3; D is unclear. The sequenced sample was peripheral blood, obtained on day 0 of AZD1222 vaccination. CDR3 DNA: TGCGCCAGCAGTGGGGTGTTGGATACGCAGTATTTT. Residues: CASSGVLDTQYF.